This T cell receptor (beta chain) was recorded in a study of T cell repertoires in cytomegalovirus infection. On the study more broadly: Matching HLA type, along with CMV infection, was indicated by public TCR beta signatures. Whole-study results and caveats: Cumulative frequency of public TCR beta families picked out carriers of CMV plus the relevant HLA. Dominating the ex vivo response were TCR beta clonotypes that were CMV-specific and HLA-C-restricted.

Trimming at V came to 7 bases and at J to 1 base, leaving 13 bases not matched to a gene. The CDR3 is 17 amino acids. Germline V gene sequence: CDR1 MGHRA, CDR2 YSYEKL. TCRdb processed the reads anew with MiXCR; each CDR3 protein has one entry. The profile covers about 770,000 distinct CDR3 sequences, with around 29% appearing a single time and about 12% taken by the ten largest. This clonotype was counted at least ten times. Its antigen remains unknown. The sequencing used cultured CD8+ T cells from PBMCs, collected from culture after CMV antigen stimulation. The clonotype was recovered from a human donor in good health (CMV status not recorded). Some clones in this sample may be carry-over from other donors' samples. The chain links TRBV4-1 to TRBJ2-1, with 7 bases fitting TRBD2. The CDR3 DNA reads TGCGCCAGCACCCCTATATTGGGGGGGGGGTCCTACAATGAGCAGTTCTTC. Protein product: CASTPILGGGSYNEQFF.